The clone carrying this T cell receptor beta chain has ten or more counts. Antigen: not known. Individual cDNA molecules were tagged with unique molecular identifiers. From the 5' RACE reads, TCRdb called clonotypes with MiXCR, one entry per CDR3 protein. The sample carries approximately 35,000 distinct CDR3 sequences, about 7% recorded once. The data originate from a study of early T cells in non-severe SARS-CoV-2 infection. As for the study in general: The authors sequenced bulk RNA from unsorted whole blood, leaving chains unpaired.

Study results and caveats: The VDJdb matching leaned toward anti-spike CD8 responses and overlooked private and CD4 specificities.

This CDR3 region has 14 residues. In germline, CDR1 is SNHLY, CDR2 FYNNEI. V shed 4 bases, J shed 2 bases, and the junction held 5 bases outside the gene matches. The rearrangement joins TRBV2 to TRBJ2-7, with TRBD1 matching 7 bases. This TCR derives from an adult who was a healthcare worker with PCR-confirmed SARS-CoV-2 infection or an uninfected control (not recorded which). The sequencing input was whole blood. The CDR3 loop reads CASSARTGAYEQYF. In nucleotides, the CDR3 is TGTGCCAGCAGTGCGAGGACAGGAGCCTACGAGCAGTACTTC.